The clone carrying this T cell receptor (beta chain) was observed once. The data derive from a study of blood T cell repertoires in COVID-19. The table came from immunoSEQ multiplex PCR; TCRdb's copy has only in-frame clones and leaves some out. Of 210,000 or so clones in the sample, roughly 90% were seen once. Germline V gives CDR1 PRHDT, CDR2 FYEKMQ (reference sequence). V lost 3 bases, J lost 11 bases, and 8 bases stayed unmatched. The CDR3 spans 13 residues. The TCR comes from a woman aged 45-65 years with acute or convalescent COVID-19. V usage is TRBV13 and J usage is TRBJ2-3, with 7 bases that match TRBD2. What was sequenced was peripheral blood. The DNA of the CDR3 is TGTGCCAGCAGCTTGGGGAGGGTAGGAGGGCAGTATTTT. Translation gives CASSLGRVGGQYF.